These 27 T cell receptor beta chains came from one sample sequenced in a study of cytomegalovirus exposure and HLA in healthy donors. PCR primers comprised 60 Vbeta and 13 Jbeta primers. TCRdb keeps only in-frame clones here, not all; method: immunoSEQ multiplex PCR. The sample lists around 200,000 clones, around 74% occurring once. The sample taken for sequencing was PBMCs. These receptors originate from a female donor in good health and CMV-seronegative.

V is TRBV7-9 and J is TRBJ1-6; the D is unclear. Germline V lookup: CDR1 SEHNR, CDR2 FQNEAQ (reference sequence). Trimming cost V 2 bases and J 8 bases, with 19 bases left between them. The CDR3 spans 17 residues. The CDR3 region is CASSLYILTETYSPLHF. CDR3 nucleotide sequence: TGTGCCAGCAGCTTATACATCCTGACGGAGACTTATTCACCCCTCCACTTT.

This sequence joins TRBV7-9 and TRBJ2-7, with 8 positions matching TRBD1. Germline V gene data show CDR1 as SEHNR and CDR2 as FQNEAQ (reference sequence). The CDR3 runs 15 residues. With 3 bases clipped from V and 1 base from J, the junction kept 5 bases outside the gene matches. The CDR3 nucleotides read TGTGCCAGCAGCTTGGGGACAGGTGGTTCCTACGAGCAGTACTTC. This sequence encodes CASSLGTGGSYEQYF.

This clone was picked up a small number of times. The rearrangement links TRBV29-1 to TRBJ1-1, with 7 bases lining up with TRBD1. The CDR3 is made up of 13 amino acids. V was pared by 5 bases and J by 0 bases, with 3 bases of the junction left unmatched. Germline loops: CDR1 SQVTM, CDR2 ANQGSEA. The CDR3 sequence: CSVKTGMNTEAFF. The DNA of the CDR3 is TGCAGCGTTAAGACAGGGATGAACACTGAAGCTTTCTTT.

The rearrangement uses TRBV4-1 and TRBJ2-2, with D maybe TRBD2 (5 bases). Germline lookup yields CDR1 MGHRA and CDR2 YSYEKL. V was clipped by 1 base and J by 6 bases, with 15 bases between them. This CDR3 has 16 residues. The CDR3 region is CASSQGFGESAGELFF. The CDR3 region has the DNA TGCGCCAGCAGCCAAGGGTTCGGGGAATCGGCCGGGGAGCTGTTTTTT.

This chain connects TRBV7-9 to TRBJ1-1; a weak D match, TRBD1 (6 bases). Deletions cut 4 bases from V and 0 bases from J, with 12 bases between. The CDR3 runs 15 residues. The V gene's germline CDR1 is SEHNR and CDR2 FQNEAQ (reference sequence). The CDR3 bases are TGTGCCAGCAGCTCGGGACACCGGATGAACACTGAAGCTTTCTTT. Translation: CASSSGHRMNTEAFF.

The V and J genes are TRBV5-6 and TRBJ2-5; D perhaps matches TRBD1 (5 bases). The V gene lost 2 bases and the J gene lost 2 bases, with 13 bases spanning the gap. CDR3 size: 15 residues. Germline assignment: CDR1 SGHDT and CDR2 YYEEEE. In DNA form, the CDR3 reads TGTGCCAGCAGCTTCATCCCGACAGAACAAGAGACCCAGTACTTC. As protein: CASSFIPTEQETQYF.

The gene calls are TRBV28 and TRBJ2-7; 8 bases are shared with TRBD1. CDR3 length equals 18 residues. Looked up from germline, CDR1 is MDHEN and CDR2 is SYDVKM. V lost 3 bases to trimming and J lost 0 bases; unmatched junction nucleotides: 13. For the CDR3, the DNA is TGTGCCAGCAGTTTTTGGGGACAGGCGGCCGTTCGCTCCTACGAGCAGTACTTC. Protein product: CASSFWGQAAVRSYEQYF.

The chain employs TRBV10-3 and TRBJ1-6; D not resolved. The germline gives CDR1 ENHRY, CDR2 SYGVKD. The CDR3 is made up of 19 amino acids. Trimming cost V 5 bases and J 0 bases, with 20 bases left between them. As DNA, the CDR3 is TGTGCCATCAGTCCCTCCCAAGGAGGAAAGAACTCCTATAATTCACCCCTCCACTTT. Residues: CAISPSQGGKNSYNSPLHF.

The chain combines TRBV6-5 with TRBJ2-7; a possible D gene is TRBD2 (6 bases). Deletions cut 6 bases from V and 2 bases from J, with 11 bases between. The CDR3 is 13 residues long. CDR1 and CDR2 from the germline V gene are MNHEY and SVGAGI. The CDR3 coding sequence is TGTGCCAGCAGGGGGCGGGGTACCTACGAGCAGTACTTC. It codes for CASRGRGTYEQYF.

The chain carries TRBV10-1 and TRBJ2-1, with D perhaps matching TRBD2 (5 bases). The V and J ends lost 5 bases and 4 bases respectively, with 9 bases between them. Germline V gives CDR1 WNHNN, CDR2 SYGVQD (reference sequence). This CDR3 is built from 13 residues. The CDR3 is CASSPGIYNEQFF. The CDR3 nucleotides are TGCGCCAGCAGTCCCGGGATTTACAATGAGCAGTTCTTC.

A single count supports this clone. The chain links TRBV11-1 to TRBJ1-4, with 9 bases that match TRBD1. This CDR3 spans 19 amino acids. Trimming at V came to 5 bases and at J to 3 bases, leaving 16 bases not matched to a gene. Per germline, CDR1 SGHAT and CDR2 FQDESV (reference sequence). CDR3 coding DNA: TGTGCCAGCAGCAGGGATTGGACAGGGGAAGGATCGGCTAATGAAAAACTGTTTTTT. Amino acids: CASSRDWTGEGSANEKLFF.

The chain is built from TRBV28 and TRBJ1-2; tentative D call: TRBD1 (6 bases). Germline CDR1 is MDHEN and CDR2 is SYDVKM. Trimming took 4 bases from V and 4 from J, leaving 19 bases between them. The CDR3 runs to 16 residues. In DNA form, the CDR3 reads TGTGCCAGCAGTTCCCCCGGACAGCTCTCTAGCTATGGCTACACCTTC. It translates to CASSSPGQLSSYGYTF.

This clone was observed a single time. One end of the junction is discordant with germline, which a read error may explain. This chain connects TRBV5-4 to TRBJ2-3; 10 bases are shared with TRBD2. The CDR3 contains 12 residues. Germline V gene sequence: CDR1 SGHNT, CDR2 YYREEE (reference sequence). The CDR3 sequence: CASSLTGTSVDF. The CDR3 bases are TGTGCCAGCAGCTTGACCGGGACTAGCGTGGATTTT.

This chain links TRBV28 with TRBJ2-5; 11 bases align to TRBD1. The CDR3 runs 15 residues. From germline, CDR1 is MDHEN and CDR2 SYDVKM. The V and J ends lost 6 bases and 2 bases, in that order; junction bases with no gene match: 5. The CDR3 nucleotides are TGTGCCAGCAGAGACCGGGACAGGGGGCAAGAGACCCAGTACTTC. Its protein is CASRDRDRGQETQYF.

The rearrangement uses TRBV7-9 and TRBJ2-4; possibly TRBD2 for D (6 bases). V lost 1 base to trimming and J lost 8 bases, with 12 bases between them. The germline V gene encodes CDR1 SEHNR and CDR2 FQNEAQ (reference sequence). The CDR3 totals 14 residues. CDR3 bases: TGTGCCAGCAGCTTAGTCGGGGGTGGGGACATTCAGTACTTC. Translated: CASSLVGGGDIQYF.

The V and J genes are TRBV6-6 and TRBJ2-6, with D possibly matching TRBD2 (6 bases). Per germline, CDR1 MNHNY and CDR2 SVGAGI (reference sequence). With 4 bases removed from V and 2 bases from J, the gap between germline ends came to 9 bases. The CDR3 spans 15 residues. The CDR3 is CASSLREAGANVLTF. The CDR3 bases are TGTGCCAGCAGTTTAAGGGAGGCTGGGGCCAACGTCCTGACTTTC.

The chain links TRBV19 to TRBJ2-7; 10 bases are a match to TRBD2. The germline V gene encodes CDR1 LNHDA and CDR2 SQIVND (reference sequence). Unmatched junction bases numbered 5, after V lost 4 bases and J lost 2 bases. This CDR3 has 15 residues. DNA for the CDR3: TGTGCCAGTAGTAAGACTAGCGGGTTAACCTACGAGCAGTACTTC. Translation: CASSKTSGLTYEQYF. The full variable domain, with the rest looked up from reference TRBV19 and TRBJ2-7, is DGGITQSPKYLFRKEGQNVTLSCEQNLNHDAMYWYRQDPGQGLRLIYYSQIVNDFQKGDIAEGYSVSREKKESFPLTVTSAQKNPTAFYLCASSKTSGLTYEQYFGPGTRLTVT.

This clone was picked up a small number of times. The CDR3 sequence is CASSYSQGSGANVLTF. CDR3 DNA sequence: TGTGCCAGCAGTTACTCACAGGGCTCTGGGGCCAACGTCCTGACTTTC. V is TRBV6-5 and J is TRBJ2-6; possible D gene TRBD1, 6 bases. CDR1 and CDR2 from the germline V gene are MNHEY and SVGAGI. Deletions cut 0 bases from V and 0 bases from J, with 6 bases between. The CDR3 runs to 16 residues.

The chain couples TRBV6-6 to TRBJ1-4, with D unresolved. The CDR3 is 13 residues long. V was shortened by 6 bases and J by 5 bases, with 10 bases between the two germline ends. CDR1 and CDR2 (germline): MNHNY, SVGAGI (reference sequence). CDR3 sequence reads: CASSPSGNEKLFF. The CDR3 DNA reads as TGTGCCAGCAGCCCGTCGGGGAATGAAAAACTGTTTTTT.

This clone was recorded a few times. J is TRBJ2-1 and V is TRBV11-3; a possible D gene is TRBD1 (6 bases). The V end was cut by 2 bases, the J end by 10 bases, with 9 bases between. CDR3 length: 12 amino acids. Germline V gives CDR1 SGHNT, CDR2 YENEEA. The CDR3 spells CASSLKGHEQFF. The DNA of the CDR3 is TGTGCCAGCAGCTTAAAGGGACACGAGCAGTTCTTC.

This rearrangement joins TRBV6-1 to TRBJ1-2; a possible D gene is TRBD1 (5 bases). The germline V gene has CDR1 MNHNS and CDR2 SASEGT. V lost 6 bases, J lost 1 base, and 12 bases lay in between. There are 14 residues in the CDR3. The CDR3 region has the DNA TGTGCCAGCAGGGGGACTGATATTAACTATGGCTACACCTTC. Its protein is CASRGTDINYGYTF.

The CDR3 DNA reads as TGTGCCAGCAGCATACAGGGTTCCGACCTTGGATCACCCCTCCACTTT. It codes for CASSIQGSDLGSPLHF. The gene calls are TRBV2 and TRBJ1-6; possible D gene TRBD1, 6 bases. Germline V gene data show CDR1 as SNHLY and CDR2 as FYNNEI. CDR3 length: 16 amino acids. With 6 bases removed from V and 10 bases from J, the gap between germline ends came to 22 bases.

This chain connects TRBV30 to TRBJ2-7; possible D gene TRBD1, 6 bases. The germline V gene encodes CDR1 GTSNPN and CDR2 SVGIG (reference sequence). Trimming left V 8 bases short and J 2 bases short, with 25 bases between. This CDR3 comprises 16 residues. The CDR3 DNA sequence: TGTGCCCTAGAACAACTGGGACAACTGGGTCCCTACGAGCAGTACTTC. This gives the protein CALEQLGQLGPYEQYF. The complete variable domain, with remaining parts taken from reference TRBV30 and TRBJ2-7, reads SQTIHQWPATLVQPVGSPLSLECTVEGTSNPNLYWYRQAAGRGLQLLFYSVGIGQISSEVPQNLSASRPQDRQFILSSKKLLLSDSGFYLCALEQLGQLGPYEQYFGPGTRLTVT.

V usage is TRBV27 and J usage is TRBJ2-1; perhaps TRBD1 as D (5 bases). This CDR3 is built from 11 residues. Trimming shortened V by 7 bases and J by 7 bases, and 8 bases separated the two germline ends. Germline assignment: CDR1 MNHEY and CDR2 SMNVEV (reference sequence). The CDR3 nucleotides are TGTGCCAGCACATCAGGGAATGAGCAGTTCTTC. It specifies CASTSGNEQFF.

This clone has just one count. This chain joins TRBV19 and TRBJ1-2; a weak D match, TRBD1 (6 bases). The length of the CDR3 is 14 residues. Germline lookup yields CDR1 LNHDA and CDR2 SQIVND (reference sequence). CDR3 in amino acids: CATAGQTVYRGYTF. As DNA, the CDR3 is TGTGCTACCGCCGGACAGACGGTTTATCGTGGCTACACCTTC.

This sequence joins TRBV7-9 and TRBJ1-5, with D possibly being TRBD1 (5 bases). The CDR3 length is 14 residues. V was trimmed by 0 bases and J by 5 bases, leaving 8 bases between them. Germline V gives CDR1 SEHNR, CDR2 FQNEAQ (reference sequence). The CDR3, as DNA: TGTGCCAGCAGCTTAGCGGGCAGGGATCAGCCCCAGCATTTT. The encoded protein is CASSLAGRDQPQHF.

This chain connects TRBV9 to TRBJ2-6; 10 bases match TRBD1. The germline gives CDR1 SGDLS, CDR2 YYNGEE. The CDR3 consists of 18 residues. V lost 3 bases to trimming and J lost 4 bases; unmatched junction nucleotides: 10. The CDR3 reads CASSGTDRGRWGANVLTF. CDR3 DNA: TGTGCCAGCAGCGGGACCGACAGGGGGCGCTGGGGGGCCAACGTCCTGACTTTC.